These T cell receptor beta chains were read from a single sample in a study of identical twins. TCRdb analysed the 5' RACE reads with MiXCR anew, one entry per CDR3 protein. Altogether some 900,000 distinct CDR3 sequences are present, around 12% being singletons, with the ten largest covering around 1.5%. These data also featured in a second study, about yellow fever vaccine responses in identical twins.

Sequenced: PBMCs. The receptors were sampled from a woman aged 18-29 years in good health. CDR3s include the opening cysteine and the closing phenylalanine or tryptophan. The D gene is left open where the match is weak. Some rows mark clone size as missing; the rest say once, few, many or name a class of expanded clone.

V gene	D gene	J gene	clone size	CDR3 protein	CDR3 DNA
TRBV12-3/TRBV12-4	TRBD1	TRBJ1-1	few	CASSFWTGAVPEAFF	TGTGCCAGCAGTTTTTGGACAGGGGCCGTCCCTGAAGCTTTCTTT
TRBV24-1	NA	TRBJ2-1	few	CATAPDSYGGEQFF	TGTGCCACCGCACCGGACTCATACGGCGGGGAGCAGTTCTTC
TRBV20-1	NA	TRBJ1-2	few	CSARDVLRLSYTF	TGCAGTGCTAGAGATGTTCTCAGGTTGAGCTACACCTTC
TRBV3-1	NA	TRBJ1-3	NA	CASSLNLRTIYF	TGTGCCAGCAGCCTCAACCTGAGGACCATATATTTT
TRBV5-4	NA	TRBJ1-2	few	CASSLYPGADFGYTF	TGTGCCAGCAGCTTGTATCCGGGGGCGGATTTCGGCTACACCTTC
TRBV12-3/TRBV12-4	NA	TRBJ1-2	many	CASSLGGPGYTF	TGTGCCAGCAGTTTGGGGGGCCCTGGCTACACCTTC
TRBV15	NA	TRBJ2-1	few	CATSREPAGGTYFF	TGTGCCACCAGCAGAGAACCCGCGGGCGGGACTTACTTCTTC
TRBV9	TRBD1	TRBJ2-1	few	CASSHRTGGSYNEQFF	TGTGCCAGCAGCCACCGGACAGGCGGGTCCTACAATGAGCAGTTCTTC
TRBV20-1	NA	TRBJ1-4	few	CSAAGPNEKLFF	TGCAGTGCGGCGGGCCCTAATGAAAAACTGTTTTTT
TRBV27	TRBD2	TRBJ2-7	many	CASGALASGSYEQYF	TGTGCCAGCGGGGCCCTGGCTAGCGGGAGCTACGAGCAGTACTTC
TRBV18	TRBD1	TRBJ2-1	NA	CAGQGAPYNEQFF	TGTGCCGGACAGGGGGCCCCCTACAATGAGCAGTTCTTC
TRBV5-1	NA	TRBJ2-1	many	CASSPDYGGNEQFF	TGCGCCAGCAGCCCGGACTACGGGGGCAATGAGCAGTTCTTC
TRBV10-3	NA	TRBJ1-5	NA	CATRGGNQPQHF	TGTGCCACCCGGGGGGGGAATCAGCCCCAGCATTTT
TRBV20-1	NA	TRBJ2-2	few	CSASPQGRTGELFF	TGCAGTGCTAGTCCCCAGGGGCGGACCGGGGAGCTGTTTTTT
TRBV9	NA	TRBJ2-2	few	CASSPRGGGRNTGELFF	TGTGCCAGCAGCCCCCGAGGGGGGGGGCGGAACACCGGGGAGCTGTTTTTT
TRBV6-1	TRBD1	TRBJ1-5	many	CASRGQGVNQPQHF	TGTGCCAGCAGGGGACAGGGGGTCAATCAGCCCCAGCATTTT
TRBV20-1	TRBD2	TRBJ2-7	NA	CSVSGLAAYEQYF	TGCAGTGTTAGTGGCCTAGCGGCCTACGAGCAGTACTTC
TRBV12-3/TRBV12-4	NA	TRBJ2-5	few	CASSPQTGTDRTQYF	TGTGCCAGCAGTCCCCAGACAGGAACGGACAGGACCCAGTACTTC
TRBV7-6	NA	TRBJ2-1	many	CASSLGNYNEQFF	TGTGCCAGCAGCTTGGGCAACTACAATGAGCAGTTCTTC
TRBV14	TRBD2	TRBJ2-5	few	CASNFGGRAETLYF	TGTGCCAGCAATTTTGGCGGGAGGGCCGAGACCCTGTACTTC
TRBV18	NA	TRBJ2-5	few	CASSPIGGPETQYF	TGTGCCAGCTCACCAATCGGGGGCCCGGAGACCCAGTACTTC
TRBV12-5	NA	TRBJ2-1	few	CASAPTGQVLSSYNEQFF	TGTGCTAGTGCCCCTACGGGCCAGGTTTTGAGCTCCTACAATGAGCAGTTCTTC
TRBV4-1	NA	TRBJ1-5	NA	CASSLRADNQPQHF	TGCGCCAGCAGCCTGAGGGCGGACAATCAGCCCCAGCATTTT
TRBV18	NA	TRBJ2-1	few	CASSPPGTKYGEQFF	TGTGCCAGCTCACCACCGGGAACCAAGTACGGTGAGCAGTTCTTC
TRBV10-2	NA	TRBJ2-5	many	CASSDGQGIEETQYF	TGCGCCAGCAGTGACGGGCAGGGTATAGAAGAGACCCAGTACTTC
TRBV10-3	NA	TRBJ2-3	many	CAISGQGPDTQYF	TGTGCCATCTCTGGGCAGGGCCCAGATACGCAGTATTTT
TRBV12-3/TRBV12-4	TRBD2	TRBJ2-1	many	CASRPGTNNEQFF	TGTGCCAGCAGACCCGGGACTAACAATGAGCAGTTCTTC
TRBV20-1	NA	TRBJ1-6	few	CSARSGVNSPLHF	TGCAGTGCTAGATCAGGGGTTAATTCACCCCTCCACTTT
TRBV20-1	TRBD2	TRBJ2-1	NA	CSARRLALFLNEQFF	TGCAGTGCTAGGCGACTAGCGCTATTCCTCAATGAGCAGTTCTTC
TRBV20-1	TRBD2	TRBJ2-3	few	CSASQWETSGREADTQYF	TGCAGTGCTAGTCAGTGGGAGACTAGCGGGAGAGAAGCAGATACGCAGTATTTT
TRBV29-1	NA	TRBJ2-2	many	CSVEDRSGNTGELFF	TGCAGCGTTGAAGACAGAAGCGGGAACACCGGGGAGCTGTTTTTT
TRBV20-1	NA	TRBJ2-7	few	CSARGRSPYEQYF	TGCAGTGCTAGAGGCCGCTCGCCCTACGAGCAGTACTTC
TRBV20-1	TRBD2	TRBJ2-1	few	CSATRLAGGGNEQFF	TGCAGTGCTACACGACTAGCGGGGGGTGGAAATGAGCAGTTCTTC
TRBV12-3/TRBV12-4	TRBD1	TRBJ1-5	many	CASSSRGANQPQHF	TGTGCCAGCAGCTCCAGGGGGGCAAATCAGCCCCAGCATTTT
TRBV29-1	NA	TRBJ1-1	NA	CSVRRGVAEAFF	TGCAGCGTTCGCAGGGGAGTGGCTGAAGCTTTCTTT
TRBV6-1	NA	TRBJ2-1	NA	CASSPGLFDNEQFF	TGTGCCAGCAGCCCTGGACTCTTCGACAATGAGCAGTTCTTC
TRBV7-9	NA	TRBJ2-1	NA	CASSLGRGALLWNEQFF	TGTGCCAGCAGCTTAGGGAGAGGGGCCCTACTATGGAATGAGCAGTTCTTC
TRBV19	NA	TRBJ1-5	NA	CASSRWDSNQPQHF	TGTGCCAGTAGTAGATGGGATAGCAATCAGCCCCAGCATTTT
TRBV28	TRBD2	TRBJ2-5	few	CASSLLRVAGNGETQYF	TGTGCCAGCAGTTTATTAAGGGTAGCGGGAAACGGGGAGACCCAGTACTTC